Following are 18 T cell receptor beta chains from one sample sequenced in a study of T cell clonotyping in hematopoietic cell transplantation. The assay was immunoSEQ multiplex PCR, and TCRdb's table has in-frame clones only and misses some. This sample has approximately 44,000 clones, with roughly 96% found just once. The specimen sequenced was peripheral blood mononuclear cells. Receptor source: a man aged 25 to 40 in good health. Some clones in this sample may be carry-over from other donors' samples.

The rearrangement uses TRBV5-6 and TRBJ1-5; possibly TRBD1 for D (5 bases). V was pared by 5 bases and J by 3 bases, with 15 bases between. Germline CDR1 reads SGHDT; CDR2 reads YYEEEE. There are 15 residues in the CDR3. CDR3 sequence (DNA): TGTGCCAGCAGTTTCACCGGGACCCCCAATCAGCCCCAGCATTTT. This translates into CASSFTGTPNQPQHF.

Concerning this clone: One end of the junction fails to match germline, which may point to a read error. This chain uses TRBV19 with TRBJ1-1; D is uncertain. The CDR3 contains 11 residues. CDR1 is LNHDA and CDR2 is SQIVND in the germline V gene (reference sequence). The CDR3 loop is CASSVDSEAFF. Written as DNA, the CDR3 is TGTGCCAGTAGTGTAGATTCTGAAGCTTTCTTT.

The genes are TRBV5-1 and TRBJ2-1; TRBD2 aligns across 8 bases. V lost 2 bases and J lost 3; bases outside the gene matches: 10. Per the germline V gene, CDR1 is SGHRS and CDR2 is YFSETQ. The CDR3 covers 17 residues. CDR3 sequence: CASSLMTSERFYNEQFF. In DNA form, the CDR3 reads TGCGCCAGCAGCTTAATGACTAGCGAACGTTTCTACAATGAGCAGTTCTTC.

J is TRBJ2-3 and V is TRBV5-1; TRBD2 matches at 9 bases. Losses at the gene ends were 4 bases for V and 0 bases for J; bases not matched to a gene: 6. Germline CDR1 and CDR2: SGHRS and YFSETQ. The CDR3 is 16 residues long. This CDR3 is CASSPPTSGSTDTQYF. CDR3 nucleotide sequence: TGCGCCAGCAGCCCTCCCACTAGCGGGAGCACAGATACGCAGTATTTT.

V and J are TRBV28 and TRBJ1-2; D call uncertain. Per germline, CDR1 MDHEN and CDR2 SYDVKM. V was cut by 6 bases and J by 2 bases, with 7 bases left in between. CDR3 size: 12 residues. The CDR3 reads CASRNPNYGYTF. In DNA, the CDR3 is TGTGCCAGCAGGAATCCAAACTATGGCTACACCTTC.

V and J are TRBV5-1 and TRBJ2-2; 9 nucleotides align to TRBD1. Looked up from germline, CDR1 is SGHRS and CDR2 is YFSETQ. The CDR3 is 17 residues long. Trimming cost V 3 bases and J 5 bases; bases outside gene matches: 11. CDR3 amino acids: CASSYDLGTGKTGELFF. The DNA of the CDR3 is TGCGCCAGCAGCTACGACCTGGGGACAGGGAAGACCGGGGAGCTGTTTTTT.

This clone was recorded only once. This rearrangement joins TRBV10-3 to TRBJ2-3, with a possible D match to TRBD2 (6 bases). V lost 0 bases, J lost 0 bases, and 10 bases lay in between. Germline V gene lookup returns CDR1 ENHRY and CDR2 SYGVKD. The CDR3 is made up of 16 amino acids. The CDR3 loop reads CAISESRRDSTDTQYF. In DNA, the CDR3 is TGTGCCATCAGTGAGTCGAGGAGGGACAGCACAGATACGCAGTATTTT.

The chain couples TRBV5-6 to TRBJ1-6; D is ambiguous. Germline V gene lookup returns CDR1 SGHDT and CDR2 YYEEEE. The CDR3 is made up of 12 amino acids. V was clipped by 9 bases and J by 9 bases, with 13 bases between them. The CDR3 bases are TGTGCCAAGTCTTCCTTGAGTTCACCCCTCCACTTT. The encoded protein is CAKSSLSSPLHF.

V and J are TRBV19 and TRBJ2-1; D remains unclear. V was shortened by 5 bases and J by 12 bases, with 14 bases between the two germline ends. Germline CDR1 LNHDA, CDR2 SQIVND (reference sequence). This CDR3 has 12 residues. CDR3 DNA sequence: TGTGCCAGTAGTCCGACCGTGGGTGGGCAGTTCTTC. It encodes CASSPTVGGQFF.

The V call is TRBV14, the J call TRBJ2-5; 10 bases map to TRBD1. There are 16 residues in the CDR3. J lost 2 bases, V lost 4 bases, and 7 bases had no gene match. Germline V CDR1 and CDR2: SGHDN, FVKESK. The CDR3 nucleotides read TGTGCCAGCAGCCGCCAGACAGGGGGCCTTCAAGAGACCCAGTACTTC. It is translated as CASSRQTGGLQETQYF.

CDR3 DNA: TGTGCCAGCAGCTTAGCTCTGGGTGCCAGTGAAGCTTTCTTT. It codes for CASSLALGASEAFF. The genes are TRBV11-2 and TRBJ1-1; D unresolved. The CDR3 consists of 14 residues. Trimming took 1 base from V and 7 from J, leaving 13 bases between them. Germline V gene lookup returns CDR1 SGHAT and CDR2 FQNNGV.

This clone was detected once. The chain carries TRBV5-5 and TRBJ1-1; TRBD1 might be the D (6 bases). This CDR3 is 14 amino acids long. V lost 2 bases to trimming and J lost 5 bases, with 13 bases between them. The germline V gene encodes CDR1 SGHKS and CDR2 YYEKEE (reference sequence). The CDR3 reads CASSLEGERTEAFF. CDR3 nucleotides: TGTGCCAGCAGCTTAGAGGGGGAAAGGACTGAAGCTTTCTTT.

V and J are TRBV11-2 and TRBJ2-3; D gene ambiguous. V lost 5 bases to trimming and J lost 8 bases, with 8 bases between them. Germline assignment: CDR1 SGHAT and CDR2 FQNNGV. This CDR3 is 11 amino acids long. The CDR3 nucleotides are TGTGCCAGCAGCCCCCAGATTACGCAGTATTTT. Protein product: CASSPQITQYF.

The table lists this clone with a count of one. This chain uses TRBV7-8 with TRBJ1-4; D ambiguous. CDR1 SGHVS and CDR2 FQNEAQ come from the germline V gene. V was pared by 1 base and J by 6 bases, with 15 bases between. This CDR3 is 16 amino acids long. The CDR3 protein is CASSLVPAASDEKLFF. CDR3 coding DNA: TGTGCCAGCAGCTTAGTCCCCGCGGCGTCGGATGAAAAACTGTTTTTT.

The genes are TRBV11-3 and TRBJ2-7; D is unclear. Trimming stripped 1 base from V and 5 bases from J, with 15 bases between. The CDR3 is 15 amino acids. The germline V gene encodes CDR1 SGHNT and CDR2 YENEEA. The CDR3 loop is CASSLVSSLRNEQYF. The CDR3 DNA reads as TGTGCCAGCAGCTTAGTATCATCTTTGAGGAACGAGCAGTACTTC.

The CDR3 nucleotides read TGCGCCAGCAGCTTGACCGGGACTAGCGGGCATAATGAGCAGTTCTTC. Translation gives CASSLTGTSGHNEQFF. The chain couples TRBV5-1 to TRBJ2-1, with TRBD2 matching 12 bases. This CDR3 comprises 16 residues. Germline V gene data show CDR1 as SGHRS and CDR2 as YFSETQ. V was pared by 1 base and J by 7 bases, with 6 bases of the junction left unmatched.

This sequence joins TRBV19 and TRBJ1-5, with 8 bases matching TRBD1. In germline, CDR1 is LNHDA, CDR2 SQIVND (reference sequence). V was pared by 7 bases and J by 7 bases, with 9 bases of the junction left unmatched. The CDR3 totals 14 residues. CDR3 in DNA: TGTGCCAGTACCGAGAGACAGGGGAGGCAGCCCCAGCATTTT. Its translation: CASTERQGRQPQHF. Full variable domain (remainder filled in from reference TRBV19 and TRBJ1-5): DGGITQSPKYLFRKEGQNVTLSCEQNLNHDAMYWYRQDPGQGLRLIYYSQIVNDFQKGDIAEGYSVSREKKESFPLTVTSAQKNPTAFYLCASTERQGRQPQHFGDGTRLSIL.

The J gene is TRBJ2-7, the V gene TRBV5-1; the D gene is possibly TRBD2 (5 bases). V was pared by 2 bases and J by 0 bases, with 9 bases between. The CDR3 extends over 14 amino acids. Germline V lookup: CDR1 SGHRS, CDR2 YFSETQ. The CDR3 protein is CASSFEGISYEQYF. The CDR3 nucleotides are TGCGCCAGCAGCTTTGAGGGAATCTCCTACGAGCAGTACTTC.